Each of the 18 T cell receptor beta chains below was sequenced from the same sample in a study of blood T cell repertoires in COVID-19. Using immunoSEQ multiplex PCR, the repertoire was profiled, and TCRdb retains in-frame clones only, with some absent. The data hold 150,000 to 200,000 clones, with about 82% observed a single time. Sample: peripheral blood. All receptors derive from a woman aged 25 to 45 with acute or convalescent COVID-19.

The J gene is TRBJ2-2, the V gene TRBV28; 7 bases map to TRBD2. The trim removed 8 bases at V and 6 bases at J, leaving 12 bases unmatched. The CDR3 totals 15 residues. Looked up from germline, CDR1 is MDHEN and CDR2 is SYDVKM. The CDR3 bases are TGTGCCAGCGGACCTTGGGGGGGGAAGGCCGGGGAGCTGTTTTTT. Residues: CASGPWGGKAGELFF. Based on the CDR3 plus reference TRBV28 and TRBJ2-2, the full variable domain is DVKVTQSSRYLVKRTGEKVFLECVQDMDHENMFWYRQDPGLGLRLIYFSYDVKMKEKGDIPEGYSVSREKKERFSLILESASTNQTSMYLCASGPWGGKAGELFFGEGSRLTVL.

This chain links TRBV7-8 with TRBJ1-2; D gene ambiguous. The CDR3 has 15 residues. V was cut by 7 bases and J by 3 bases, with 18 bases left in between. Germline CDR1 is SGHVS and CDR2 is FQNEAQ. CDR3 amino acids: CASTTGGGFDYGYTF. DNA for the CDR3: TGTGCCAGCACCACGGGTGGAGGTTTCGACTATGGCTACACCTTC.

This clone occurred once. The chain is built from TRBV29-1 and TRBJ1-2; D may be TRBD1 (5 bases). The CDR3 spans 12 residues. The germline V and J ends were trimmed by 6 bases and 4 bases, with 12 bases remaining between them. Per germline, CDR1 SQVTM and CDR2 ANQGSEA. In DNA, the CDR3 is TGCAGCGTCGTAGACAGCTCCTATGGCTACACCTTC. Protein product: CSVVDSSYGYTF. The complete variable domain, with remaining parts taken from reference TRBV29-1 and TRBJ1-2, reads SAVISQKPSRDICQRGTSLTIQCQVDSQVTMMFWYRQQPGQSLTLIATANQGSEATYESGFVIDKFPISRPNLTFSTLTVSNMSPEDSSIYLCSVVDSSYGYTFGSGTRLTVV.

The chain is built from TRBV7-2 and TRBJ1-2; D is undetermined. The CDR3 runs 14 residues. Trimming removed 2 bases at V and 8 bases at J, with 15 bases between. Germline CDR1 is SGHTA and CDR2 is FQGNSA. The CDR3 reads CASSLQGTGSGYTF. DNA of the CDR3: TGTGCCAGCAGCTTACAAGGAACCGGGAGCGGCTACACCTTC.

V gene TRBV7-9 combines with J gene TRBJ1-1; D is uncertain. CDR1 SEHNR and CDR2 FQNEAQ come from the germline V gene (reference sequence). V dropped 1 base and J dropped 2 bases, with 11 bases sitting between them. The CDR3 length is 15 residues. The CDR3 bases are TGTGCCAGCAGCTTAGTAACGCAGGTAAACACTGAAGCTTTCTTT. It encodes CASSLVTQVNTEAFF. The complete variable domain, with remaining parts taken from reference TRBV7-9 and TRBJ1-1, reads DTGVSQNPRHKITKRGQNVTFRCDPISEHNRLYWYRQTLGQGPEFLTYFQNEAQLEKSRLLSDRFSAERPKGSFSTLEIQRTEQGDSAMYLCASSLVTQVNTEAFFGQGTRLTVV.

This chain links TRBV28 with TRBJ1-3; no firm D call. This CDR3 spans 18 amino acids. V was cut by 4 bases and J by 0 bases, with 19 bases left in between. Germline CDR1 reads MDHEN; CDR2 reads SYDVKM. CDR3 nucleotide sequence: TGTGCCAGCAGTTGGAGCGGGCCGCCCGGACTCTCTGGAAACACCATATATTTT. Residues: CASSWSGPPGLSGNTIYF.

This chain links TRBV6-1 with TRBJ2-6, with a weak D call TRBD2 (5 bases). Germline V gene lookup returns CDR1 MNHNS and CDR2 SASEGT. The CDR3 runs to 20 residues. V was shortened by 2 bases and J by 0 bases, with 20 bases between the two germline ends. CDR3 in DNA: TGTGCCAGCAGTGAACTTAACCCCTTCGGGGTGGGCTCTGGGGCCAACGTCCTGACTTTC. It yields the protein CASSELNPFGVGSGANVLTF.

This clone was counted once. The chain recombines TRBV28 with TRBJ1-2; D unclear. Trimming removed 7 bases at V and 4 bases at J, with 7 bases between. From germline, CDR1 is MDHEN and CDR2 SYDVKM. This CDR3 region has 11 residues. The CDR3 loop reads CASTNSYGYTF. The DNA for the CDR3 is TGTGCCAGCACTAACAGCTATGGCTACACCTTC.

The V call is TRBV3-1 (or the pseudogene TRBV3-2), the J call TRBJ2-5; D might be TRBD1 (5 bases). Germline lookup yields CDR1 LGHDT and CDR2 YNNKEL (reference sequence). The CDR3 covers 14 residues. Deletions cut 0 bases from V and 4 bases from J, with 9 bases between. The DNA of the CDR3 is TGTGCCAGCAGCCAAGAACCTGGGGCAGAGACCCAGTACTTC. Translation gives CASSQEPGAETQYF.

The V gene is TRBV6-6, the J gene TRBJ1-5, with 8 positions matching TRBD1. This CDR3 contains 16 residues. The V and J ends lost 7 bases and 3 bases, in that order; junction bases with no gene match: 11. Per the germline V gene, CDR1 is MNHNY and CDR2 is SVGAGI (reference sequence). The CDR3 coding sequence is TGTGCCAGCACTCCGGTGCTACAGGGGGACAATCAGCCCCAGCATTTT. Its translation: CASTPVLQGDNQPQHF.

The chain couples TRBV19 to TRBJ2-6; tentatively, D is TRBD2 (6 bases). CDR3 length: 17 amino acids. V was cut by 5 bases and J by 1 base, with 15 bases left in between. CDR1 and CDR2 from the germline V gene are LNHDA and SQIVND (reference sequence). The CDR3 protein is CASSFRDWGSGANVLTF. The CDR3 coding sequence is TGTGCCAGTAGTTTTCGGGACTGGGGTTCTGGGGCCAACGTCCTGACTTTC.

V is TRBV28 and J is TRBJ2-5, with 8 bases aligning to TRBD1. The germline CDR1 and CDR2 sequences are MDHEN and SYDVKM. The trim removed 4 bases at V and 5 bases at J, leaving 9 bases unmatched. The CDR3 has 15 amino acids. CDR3 nucleotide sequence: TGTGCCAGCAGTTCACAGGGGGGAGGTAGGGAGACCCAGTACTTC. Its translation: CASSSQGGGRETQYF.

This sequence joins TRBV11-2 and TRBJ2-5, with TRBD2 identical over 8 bases. V was pared by 6 bases and J by 4 bases, with 7 bases of the junction left unmatched. This CDR3 region has 14 residues. Germline lookup yields CDR1 SGHAT and CDR2 FQNNGV. In nucleotides, the CDR3 is TGTGCCAGCAGAAGACTAGCGCAGCGAGAGACCCAGTACTTC. This translates into CASRRLAQRETQYF.

This chain connects TRBV9 to TRBJ2-7, with TRBD2 identical over 8 bases. The CDR3 is 15 amino acids. V lost 0 bases to trimming and J lost 1 base; unmatched junction nucleotides: 3. Germline V gene sequence: CDR1 SGDLS, CDR2 YYNGEE. The CDR3 nucleotides read TGTGCCAGCAGCGTAGGCGGGGGGCAATCCTACGAGCAGTACTTC. This translates into CASSVGGGQSYEQYF.

The chain joins TRBV28 to TRBJ1-4, with 10 bases identical to TRBD1. The CDR3 has 15 residues. CDR1 MDHEN and CDR2 SYDVKM come from the germline V gene. With V trimmed by 6 bases and J by 4 bases, 5 bases remained unmatched. The CDR3 loop is CASRPGDRGNEKLFF. Here the CDR3 DNA reads TGTGCCAGCAGACCCGGGGACAGGGGTAATGAAAAACTGTTTTTT.

The chain combines TRBV7-2 with TRBJ1-4; D might be TRBD1 (5 bases). V lost 2 bases and J lost 3, with 13 bases in between. Germline V gene sequence: CDR1 SGHTA, CDR2 FQGNSA. This CDR3 is built from 16 residues. This CDR3 is CASSLMGGKPNEKLFF. CDR3 coding DNA: TGTGCCAGCAGCTTAATGGGGGGGAAACCTAATGAAAAACTGTTTTTT.

The rearrangement uses TRBV11-2 and TRBJ2-2; 9 bases fit TRBD2. Germline assignment: CDR1 SGHAT and CDR2 FQNNGV. This CDR3 has 17 amino acids. Trimming took 4 bases from V and 5 from J; bases not matched to a gene: 11. The CDR3 protein is CASSSFVGGRVTGELFF. The DNA for the CDR3 is TGTGCCAGCAGCTCCTTCGTCGGCGGGAGGGTGACCGGGGAGCTGTTTTTT.

This chain connects TRBV29-1 to TRBJ2-1; weak D call: TRBD1 (6 bases). This CDR3 is built from 12 residues. Germline V CDR1 and CDR2: SQVTM, ANQGSEA. The V and J ends lost 7 bases and 9 bases respectively, with 16 bases between them. The CDR3, as DNA: TGCAGCGGCGGACAGTCCTCTGGTGAGCAGTTCTTC. This translates into CSGGQSSGEQFF.